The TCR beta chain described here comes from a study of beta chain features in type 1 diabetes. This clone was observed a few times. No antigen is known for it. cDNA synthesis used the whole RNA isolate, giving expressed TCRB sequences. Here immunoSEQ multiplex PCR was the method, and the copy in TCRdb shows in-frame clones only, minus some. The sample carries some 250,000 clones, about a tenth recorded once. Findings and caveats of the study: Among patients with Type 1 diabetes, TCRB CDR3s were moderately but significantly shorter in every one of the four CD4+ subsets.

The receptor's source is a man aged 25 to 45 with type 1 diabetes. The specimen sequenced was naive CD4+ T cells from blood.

The CDR3 here is CSVAGTGGRKGYTF. The CDR3 DNA reads as TGCAGCGTTGCCGGGACAGGGGGCAGGAAAGGCTACACCTTC. V usage is TRBV29-1 and J usage is TRBJ1-2, with 12 bases lining up with TRBD1. The CDR3 runs to 14 residues. Per the germline V gene, CDR1 is SQVTM and CDR2 is ANQGSEA. The ends lost 4 bases at V and 8 bases at J; junction bases unmatched: 8. Combining the CDR3 with reference TRBV29-1 and TRBJ1-2 gives the whole variable domain SAVISQKPSRDICQRGTSLTIQCQVDSQVTMMFWYRQQPGQSLTLIATANQGSEATYESGFVIDKFPISRPNLTFSTLTVSNMSPEDSSIYLCSVAGTGGRKGYTFGSGTRLTVV.